These 5 T cell receptor beta chains were all obtained from the same sample, sequenced in a study of blood T cell repertoires in COVID-19. Repertoires were generated with immunoSEQ multiplex PCR, while TCRdb's copy carries only in-frame clones and drops some. In the table there are around 270,000 clones, approximately 92% of which are singletons. What was sequenced was peripheral blood. These TCRs come from a person aged 18-29 years with COVID-19, enrolled during active disease.

This rearrangement joins TRBV5-4 to TRBJ2-3, with a weak D call TRBD2 (6 bases). Germline V lookup: CDR1 SGHNT, CDR2 YYREEE (reference sequence). The CDR3 is made up of 15 amino acids. Trimming cost V 2 bases and J 0 bases, with 10 bases left between them. The CDR3 loop is CASSFPSASTDTQYF. The DNA of the CDR3 is TGTGCCAGCAGCTTCCCTAGCGCGAGCACAGATACGCAGTATTTT.

The gene calls are TRBV28 and TRBJ1-5; D is possibly TRBD1 (5 bases). Germline CDR1 is MDHEN and CDR2 is SYDVKM. The CDR3 totals 15 residues. V lost 5 bases, J lost 5 bases, and 16 bases lay in between. CDR3 sequence: CASSPDKGGYQPQHF. For the CDR3, the DNA is TGTGCCAGCAGTCCGGACAAGGGAGGGTATCAGCCCCAGCATTTT.

V and J are TRBV28 and TRBJ1-2, with D possibly being TRBD1 (6 bases). CDR1 and CDR2 from the germline V gene are MDHEN and SYDVKM. V gave up 5 bases and J gave up 2 bases, with 9 bases separating them. The CDR3 sequence is 13 residues long. The CDR3 sequence is CASSLTGNYGYTF. The DNA for the CDR3 is TGTGCCAGCAGTCTAACAGGGAACTATGGCTACACCTTC.

The rearrangement uses TRBV2 and TRBJ2-1, with 11 bases identical to TRBD2. Germline trimming cut 6 bases from V and 8 bases from J; bases unmatched to any gene: 9. Germline V gene lookup returns CDR1 SNHLY and CDR2 FYNNEI. The CDR3 runs 15 residues. The chain's CDR3 is CASRPGTSGYYEQFF. The CDR3 coding sequence is TGTGCCAGCAGGCCCGGGACTAGCGGTTATTATGAGCAGTTCTTC.

The gene calls are TRBV7-2 and TRBJ1-2; D ambiguous. The CDR3 spans 13 residues. Trimming removed 5 bases from V and 4 bases from J, with 11 bases in between. Germline V lookup: CDR1 SGHTA, CDR2 FQGNSA. The CDR3 DNA follows: TGTGCCAGCAGCCTAGGTGCGCCCTATGGCTACACCTTC. Amino acid sequence: CASSLGAPYGYTF. The full variable domain, with the rest looked up from reference TRBV7-2 and TRBJ1-2, is GAGVSQSPSNKVTEKGKDVELRCDPISGHTALYWYRQSLGQGLEFLIYFQGNSAPDKSGLPSDRFSAERTGGSVSTLTIQRTQQEDSAVYLCASSLGAPYGYTFGSGTRLTVV.